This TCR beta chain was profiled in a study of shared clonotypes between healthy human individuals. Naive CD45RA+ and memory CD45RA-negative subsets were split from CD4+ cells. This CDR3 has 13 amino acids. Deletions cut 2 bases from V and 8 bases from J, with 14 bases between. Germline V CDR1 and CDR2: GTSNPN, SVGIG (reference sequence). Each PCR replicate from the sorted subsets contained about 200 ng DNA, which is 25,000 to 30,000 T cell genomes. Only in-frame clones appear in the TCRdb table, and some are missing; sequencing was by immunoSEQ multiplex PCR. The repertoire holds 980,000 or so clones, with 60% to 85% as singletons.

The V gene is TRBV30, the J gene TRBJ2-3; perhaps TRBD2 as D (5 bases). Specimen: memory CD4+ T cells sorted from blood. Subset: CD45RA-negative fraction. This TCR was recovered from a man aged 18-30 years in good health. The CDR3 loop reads CAWSPQLGFTQYF. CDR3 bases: TGTGCCTGGAGTCCCCAACTAGGTTTTACGCAGTATTTT.